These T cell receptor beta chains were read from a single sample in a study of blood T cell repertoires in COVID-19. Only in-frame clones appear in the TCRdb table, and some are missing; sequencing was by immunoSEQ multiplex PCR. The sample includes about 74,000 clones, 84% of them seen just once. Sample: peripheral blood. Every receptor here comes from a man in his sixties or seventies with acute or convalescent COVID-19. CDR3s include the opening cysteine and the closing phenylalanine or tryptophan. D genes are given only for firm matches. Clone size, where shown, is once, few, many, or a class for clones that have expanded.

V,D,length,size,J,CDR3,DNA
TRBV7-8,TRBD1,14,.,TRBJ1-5,CASSLGQGNQPQHF,TGTGCCAGCAGCCTCGGACAGGGCAATCAGCCCCAGCATTTT
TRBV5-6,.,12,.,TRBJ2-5,CASSPRLETQYF,TGTGCCAGCAGCCCGCGGCTGGAGACCCAGTACTTC
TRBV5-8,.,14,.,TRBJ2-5,CASRKGGLGETQYF,TGTGCCAGCAGGAAGGGGGGGTTGGGAGAGACCCAGTACTTC
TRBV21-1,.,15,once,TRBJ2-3,CASSKGGRKTDTQYF,TGTGCCAGCAGCAAAGGGGGCAGGAAGACAGATACGCAGTATTTT
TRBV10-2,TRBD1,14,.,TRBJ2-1,CARWGQGPYNEQFF,TGCGCACGCTGGGGACAGGGACCCTACAATGAGCAGTTCTTC
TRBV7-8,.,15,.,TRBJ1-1,CASSLTGIMNTEAFF,TGTGCCAGCAGCCTAACGGGGATCATGAACACTGAAGCTTTCTTT
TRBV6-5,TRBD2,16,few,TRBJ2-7,CASSYSPGTSGYEQYF,TGTGCCAGCAGTTACTCCCCAGGGACTAGCGGGTACGAGCAGTACTTC
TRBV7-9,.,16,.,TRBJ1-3,CASSLVRQGSGNTIYF,TGTGCCAGCAGCTTAGTGCGGCAGGGCTCTGGAAACACCATATATTTT
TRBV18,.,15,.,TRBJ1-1,CASSPLKGSYTEAFF,TGTGCCAGCTCACCACTTAAAGGGAGTTATACTGAAGCTTTCTTT
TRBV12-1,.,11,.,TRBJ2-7,CASSPSYEQYF,TGTGCCAGCAGCCCGTCCTACGAGCAGTACTTC
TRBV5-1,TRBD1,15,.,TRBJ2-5,CASSLGAGGEETQYF,TGCGCCAGCAGCTTGGGGGCAGGGGGAGAAGAGACCCAGTACTTC
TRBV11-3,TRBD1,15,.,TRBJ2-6,CASSPRGPGANVLTF,TGTGCCAGCAGCCCCAGGGGGCCTGGGGCCAACGTCCTGACTTTC
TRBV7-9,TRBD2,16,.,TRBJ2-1,CASSSPGLAGLNEQFF,TGTGCCAGCAGTTCCCCGGGACTAGCGGGACTCAATGAGCAGTTCTTC